This T cell receptor (beta chain) was obtained from a study of blood T cell repertoires in COVID-19. Method: immunoSEQ multiplex PCR; TCRdb's copy keeps in-frame clones and lacks some. The data hold almost 80,000 clones, with 80% to 85% observed a single time. Per the germline V gene, CDR1 is SNHLY and CDR2 is FYNNEI. The CDR3 length is 15 residues. Between the trimmed V and J ends, which lost 3 bases and 7 bases, there was a span of 16 bases. The origin of this receptor is a woman between 70 and 85 years old with acute or convalescent COVID-19. The source material was peripheral blood. The chain recombines TRBV2 with TRBJ2-1; D remains ambiguous. The chain's CDR3 is CASSEIGVALNEQFF. The DNA of the CDR3 is TGTGCCAGCAGTGAGATTGGTGTAGCACTAAATGAGCAGTTCTTC.